A single sample is the source of the 32 T cell receptor beta chains below, sequenced in a study of a mutant IDH1 vaccine in newly diagnosed glioma. The method was immunoSEQ multiplex PCR; TCRdb's version includes in-frame clones alone and lacks a portion of them. The repertoire consists of under 90,000 clones, with about four fifths occurring once and the leading ten covering 7% to 10%. The time point was: baseline, week 1 (first vaccination visit). As to treatment: pre-vaccination baseline after standard-of-care therapy. This specimen was PBMCs, taken from a glioma patient treated with radiotherapy, temozolomide or both. These receptors all stem from a man between 45 and 60 years old with glioma.

This rearrangement joins TRBV6-6 to TRBJ2-3; 10 bases align to TRBD2. The CDR3 spans 16 residues. J gave up 0 bases and V 4 bases, and 4 bases lay outside the gene matches. Germline lookup yields CDR1 MNHNY and CDR2 SVGAGI (reference sequence). CDR3: CASSFSGGFSTDTQYF. CDR3 sequence (DNA): TGTGCCAGCAGTTTTAGCGGGGGGTTTAGCACAGATACGCAGTATTTT.

V is TRBV5-6 and J is TRBJ2-1; the D gene is possibly TRBD2 (5 bases). This CDR3 region has 13 residues. CDR1 SGHDT and CDR2 YYEEEE come from the germline V gene. V dropped 4 bases and J dropped 9 bases, with 14 bases sitting between them. For the CDR3, the DNA is TGTGCCAGCAGCGACCTGTTAGGGAGTGAGCAGTTCTTC. Amino acids: CASSDLLGSEQFF.

The chain links TRBV5-8 to TRBJ2-2; weak D call: TRBD1 (8 bases). CDR3 length equals 14 residues. The germline V gene has CDR1 SGHTS and CDR2 YDEGEE. V was cut by 6 bases and J by 6 bases, with 15 bases left in between. CDR3 amino acids: CASKDRGGAGELFF. The CDR3 coding sequence is TGTGCCAGCAAAGACAGGGGAGGGGCCGGGGAGCTGTTTTTT.

The sample holds one count of this clone. This rearrangement joins TRBV5-8 to TRBJ2-1; D tentatively reads TRBD1 or TRBD2 (6 bases each). This CDR3 has 17 residues. Trimming took 0 bases from V and 0 from J, leaving 13 bases between them. The V gene's germline CDR1 is SGHTS and CDR2 YDEGEE. The CDR3 spells CASSLARGAGSYNEQFF. In nucleotides, the CDR3 is TGTGCCAGCAGCTTGGCCAGGGGAGCGGGCTCCTACAATGAGCAGTTCTTC. Using reference TRBV5-8 and TRBJ2-1 for the parts outside the CDR3, the full variable domain is EAGVTQSPTHLIKTRGQQATLRCSPISGHTSVYWYQQALGLGLQFLLWYDEGEERNRGNFPPRFSGRQFPNYSSELNVNALELEDSALYLCASSLARGAGSYNEQFFGPGTRLTVL.

The chain is built from TRBV15 and TRBJ2-6; D is uncertain. The V and J ends lost 5 bases and 1 base respectively, with 0 bases between them. CDR1 is LNHNV, CDR2 YYDKDF, per germline (reference sequence). The CDR3 covers 12 residues. This CDR3 is CATSSGANVLTF. Written as DNA, the CDR3 is TGTGCCACCAGCTCTGGGGCCAACGTCCTGACTTTC.

The chain has TRBV6-5 and TRBJ2-1; D possibly matches TRBD1 or TRBD2 (5 bases each). V gave up 4 bases and J gave up 8 bases, with 15 bases separating them. The length of the CDR3 is 14 residues. Per germline, CDR1 MNHEY and CDR2 SVGAGI. The CDR3 is CASSFPGPEHEQFF. The DNA for the CDR3 is TGTGCCAGCAGTTTCCCGGGACCTGAACATGAGCAGTTCTTC.

The J gene is TRBJ1-1, the V gene TRBV7-9; 11 bases are a match to TRBD1. This CDR3 comprises 15 residues. V was pared by 5 bases and J by 6 bases, with 8 bases of the junction left unmatched. Germline V gene sequence: CDR1 SEHNR, CDR2 FQNEAQ (reference sequence). The CDR3 nucleotides are TGTGCCAGCAGCCTCGGACAGGGGGCACAATCTGAAGCTTTCTTT. Translated, it gives CASSLGQGAQSEAFF.

The chain couples TRBV7-3 to TRBJ2-1; 9 bases line up with TRBD2. Germline CDR1 and CDR2: SGHTA and FQGTGA. This CDR3 comprises 15 residues. The trim removed 4 bases at V and 7 bases at J, leaving 8 bases unmatched. In DNA form, the CDR3 reads TGTGCCAGCAGCTCCGGCGGGGGGGCGGTTAATGAGCAGTTCTTC. Protein: CASSSGGGAVNEQFF.

J is TRBJ1-5 and V is TRBV9; maybe TRBD1 (6 bases). Per the germline V gene, CDR1 is SGDLS and CDR2 is YYNGEE. V lost 4 bases and J 6 bases, leaving 14 bases between the germline ends. The CDR3 totals 14 residues. CDR3 sequence reads: CASSLSGEAQPQHF. The CDR3 DNA sequence: TGTGCCAGCAGCCTTTCAGGGGAGGCTCAGCCCCAGCATTTT.

The chain employs TRBV19 and TRBJ2-7, with a weak D call TRBD1 (7 bases). The CDR3 spans 17 residues. The germline gives CDR1 LNHDA, CDR2 SQIVND (reference sequence). Trimming took 6 bases from V and 2 from J, leaving 23 bases between them. The CDR3 loop reads CASRGYAGQGEAYEQYF. The CDR3 DNA sequence: TGTGCCAGTAGGGGGTATGCTGGCCAGGGGGAGGCCTACGAGCAGTACTTC.

This clone was counted a few times. The chain carries TRBV6-1 and TRBJ1-1; TRBD1 is a possible D gene (5 bases). CDR1 is MNHNS, CDR2 SASEGT, per germline. V was clipped by 11 bases and J by 0 bases, with 13 bases between them. The CDR3 totals 13 residues. The DNA of the CDR3 is TGTGCCTGCGGGACGGGACTGAACACTGAAGCTTTCTTT. Its protein product is CACGTGLNTEAFF.

CDR3 DNA sequence: TGCGCCAGCAGCTTGGAGGATACAGGATTGGATGAGCAGTTCTTC. As protein: CASSLEDTGLDEQFF. The V gene is TRBV5-1, the J gene TRBJ2-1, with a weak D call TRBD1 (5 bases). The CDR3 spans 15 residues. CDR1 is SGHRS and CDR2 is YFSETQ in the germline V gene. V lost 0 bases to trimming and J lost 8 bases, with 15 bases between them.

This clone was seen once. The chain couples TRBV7-9 to TRBJ2-7, with D tentatively TRBD1 (6 bases). The V gene lost 4 bases and the J gene lost 1 base, with 11 bases spanning the gap. Germline CDR1 SEHNR, CDR2 FQNEAQ (reference sequence). This CDR3 spans 14 amino acids. CDR3 nucleotide sequence: TGTGCCAGCAGCTGGACAGAAAATTCCTACGAGCAGTACTTC. This encodes CASSWTENSYEQYF.

CDR3 region: CASSPRDSRSYEQYF. CDR3 DNA sequence: TGTGCCAGCAGCCCTAGGGACAGTCGCTCCTACGAGCAGTACTTC. This chain uses TRBV9 with TRBJ2-7; 7 nucleotides match TRBD1. Germline assignment: CDR1 SGDLS and CDR2 YYNGEE. The CDR3 extends over 15 amino acids. V lost 4 bases, J lost 0 bases, and 7 bases stayed unmatched.

V and J are TRBV7-2 and TRBJ2-6; no firm D call. The CDR3 is 16 residues long. V was shortened by 5 bases and J by 0 bases, with 11 bases between the two germline ends. Germline CDR1 is SGHTA and CDR2 is FQGNSA. CDR3 DNA: TGTGCCAGCAGCGCCCGACCCGTCTCTGGGGCCAACGTCCTGACTTTC. It translates to CASSARPVSGANVLTF.

This clone was observed a handful of times. The rearrangement uses TRBV27 and TRBJ1-6; perhaps TRBD1 as D (6 bases). The length of the CDR3 is 13 residues. V was cut by 6 bases and J by 4 bases, with 7 bases left in between. CDR1 and CDR2 (germline): MNHEY, SMNVEV (reference sequence). CDR3 DNA: TGTGCCAGCAGAGGGACATATAATTCACCCCTCCACTTT. It is translated as CASRGTYNSPLHF.

This sequence joins TRBV6-1 and TRBJ2-1; D is perhaps TRBD1 (6 bases). Trimming pared 1 base from V and 4 bases from J, leaving 17 bases between. This CDR3 has 17 residues. Germline V lookup: CDR1 MNHNS, CDR2 SASEGT. The CDR3: CASSEEALRGFYNEQFF. In DNA form, the CDR3 reads TGTGCCAGCAGTGAAGAGGCACTTAGGGGGTTTTACAATGAGCAGTTCTTC.

The V gene is TRBV5-1, the J gene TRBJ1-1; the D is unclear. CDR1 and CDR2 from the germline V gene are SGHRS and YFSETQ. The CDR3 has 13 amino acids. The germline V and J ends were trimmed by 10 bases and 1 base, with 14 bases remaining between them. DNA for the CDR3: TGCGCCTCGTCCTCTCAGGCGAACACTGAAGCTTTCTTT. It translates to CASSSQANTEAFF.

CDR3 sequence: CASSKGLAGGEETQYF. The CDR3 DNA sequence: TGCGCCAGCAGCAAGGGACTAGCGGGGGGTGAAGAGACCCAGTACTTC. The rearrangement joins TRBV5-1 to TRBJ2-5, with 15 bases that match TRBD2. Per the germline V gene, CDR1 is SGHRS and CDR2 is YFSETQ. V gave up 4 bases and J gave up 3 bases; unmatched junction bases: 4. CDR3 length: 16 amino acids.

V gene TRBV29-1 combines with J gene TRBJ2-3, with 9 positions matching TRBD1. V dropped 7 bases and J dropped 0; count of bases not matched to a gene: 14. CDR1 SQVTM and CDR2 ANQGSEA come from the germline V gene. The CDR3 is 17 amino acids. This CDR3 reads CSAAWDRAQNSTDTQYF. CDR3 nucleotide sequence: TGCAGCGCAGCCTGGGACAGGGCCCAAAATAGCACAGATACGCAGTATTTT.

The chain uses TRBV6-5 and TRBJ2-7, with D unclear. V was pared by 2 bases and J by 4 bases, with 12 bases between. The CDR3 is 14 residues long. Germline CDR1 reads MNHEY; CDR2 reads SVGAGI. CDR3 coding DNA: TGTGCCAGCAGTTACGGAAGCAAAGGGTACGAGCAGTACTTC. It codes for CASSYGSKGYEQYF.

This clone was observed once. The rearrangement links TRBV7-3 to TRBJ2-2; TRBD2 aligns across 7 bases. Germline V gene lookup returns CDR1 SGHTA and CDR2 FQGTGA. CDR3 length equals 15 residues. The junction had 9 bases not matched to a gene; V was cut back by 5 bases and J by 6 bases. CDR3 nucleotides: TGTGCCAGCAGCCCCGGGACTACAGTTTCCGGGGAGCTGTTTTTT. This codes for CASSPGTTVSGELFF.

The rearrangement joins TRBV27 to TRBJ1-4; D is uncertain. V was trimmed by 3 bases and J by 2 bases, leaving 7 bases between them. The CDR3 is 14 residues long. CDR1 is MNHEY, CDR2 SMNVEV, per germline (reference sequence). The CDR3 loop reads CASSFSGTNEKLFF. CDR3 coding DNA: TGTGCCAGCAGTTTCTCCGGGACTAATGAAAAACTGTTTTTT.

This clone was counted only a few times. The rearrangement links TRBV20-1 to TRBJ2-2; D ambiguous. Trimming shortened V by 2 bases and J by 9 bases, and 7 bases separated the two germline ends. Germline V gene sequence: CDR1 DFQATT, CDR2 SNEGSKA (reference sequence). This CDR3 is built from 11 residues. DNA of the CDR3: TGCAGTGCTAGATTTGACCGGGAGCTGTTTTTT. It specifies CSARFDRELFF.

The chain carries TRBV11-2 and TRBJ1-1; D is unresolved. Trimming cost V 1 base and J 3 bases, with 9 bases left between them. Germline V gene data show CDR1 as SGHAT and CDR2 as FQNNGV. The CDR3 length is 14 residues. CDR3 DNA: TGTGCCAGCAGCTTAGGGCCAGCCTACACTGAAGCTTTCTTT. It codes for CASSLGPAYTEAFF.

The rearrangement joins TRBV19 to TRBJ1-3; 7 bases line up with TRBD1. The CDR3 extends over 14 amino acids. The germline V gene has CDR1 LNHDA and CDR2 SQIVND (reference sequence). V dropped 7 bases and J dropped 0; count of bases not matched to a gene: 3. CDR3 in DNA: TGTGCCAGTAAGGGACAGAGCTCTGGAAACACCATATATTTT. Translation gives CASKGQSSGNTIYF.

This clone has only one observation. This chain links TRBV30 with TRBJ2-3; possibly TRBD1 or TRBD2 for D (5 bases each). CDR1 GTSNPN and CDR2 SVGIG come from the germline V gene (reference sequence). The CDR3 spans 14 residues. Between the trimmed V and J ends, which lost 4 bases and 2 bases, there was a span of 13 bases. Written as DNA, the CDR3 is TGTGCCTGGACCCCCGGGACCATCACAGATACGCAGTATTTT. Translated: CAWTPGTITDTQYF.

The CDR3 is CASSIYGTDNTEAFF. CDR3 DNA sequence: TGTGCCAGTAGTATATACGGGACAGACAACACTGAAGCTTTCTTT. The chain joins TRBV19 to TRBJ1-1, with 7 bases fitting TRBD1. J was trimmed by 2 bases and V by 2 bases; bases with no gene match: 5. This CDR3 has 15 residues. The germline V gene encodes CDR1 LNHDA and CDR2 SQIVND (reference sequence). The complete variable domain, with remaining parts taken from reference TRBV19 and TRBJ1-1, reads DGGITQSPKYLFRKEGQNVTLSCEQNLNHDAMYWYRQDPGQGLRLIYYSQIVNDFQKGDIAEGYSVSREKKESFPLTVTSAQKNPTAFYLCASSIYGTDNTEAFFGQGTRLTVV.

V usage is TRBV11-2 and J usage is TRBJ2-7, with TRBD1 as a possible D gene (6 bases). V lost 1 base and J 2 bases, leaving 9 bases between the germline ends. This CDR3 is built from 14 residues. Germline V gene lookup returns CDR1 SGHAT and CDR2 FQNNGV. In DNA form, the CDR3 reads TGTGCCAGCAGCTTAGGGACAGTTACCTACGAGCAGTACTTC. Translation gives CASSLGTVTYEQYF.

This chain uses TRBV10-3 with TRBJ1-1; weak D call: TRBD1 (5 bases). Germline CDR1 ENHRY, CDR2 SYGVKD. The CDR3 has 14 amino acids. V was clipped by 3 bases and J by 5 bases, with 13 bases between them. CDR3 in amino acids: CAISDGGRVTEAFF. In nucleotides, the CDR3 is TGTGCCATCAGTGATGGTGGCAGGGTTACTGAAGCTTTCTTT.

The J gene is TRBJ2-7, the V gene TRBV5-4; 7 bases fit TRBD1. The germline V gene encodes CDR1 SGHNT and CDR2 YYREEE (reference sequence). The CDR3 runs 14 residues. Trimming cost V 9 bases and J 5 bases; bases outside gene matches: 14. CDR3 region: CATIRQGVSNEQYF. Written as DNA, the CDR3 is TGTGCCACAATCCGACAGGGTGTTTCCAACGAGCAGTACTTC. Combining the CDR3 with reference TRBV5-4 and TRBJ2-7 gives the whole variable domain ETGVTQSPTHLIKTRGQQVTLRCSSQSGHNTVSWYQQALGQGPQFIFQYYREEENGRGNFPPRFSGLQFPNYSSELNVNALELDDSALYLCATIRQGVSNEQYFGPGTRLTVT.

The V and J genes are TRBV15 and TRBJ2-3, with D perhaps TRBD2 (6 bases). Trimming took 1 base from V and 6 from J, leaving 11 bases between them. In germline, CDR1 is LNHNV, CDR2 YYDKDF (reference sequence). The CDR3 loop spans 14 amino acids. This chain's CDR3 is CATSRARGADTQYF. The DNA for the CDR3 is TGTGCCACCAGCAGAGCACGCGGGGCCGATACGCAGTATTTT. Drawing the rest from reference TRBV15 and TRBJ2-3, the complete variable domain is DAMVIQNPRYQVTQFGKPVTLSCSQTLNHNVMYWYQQKSSQAPKLLFHYYDKDFNNEADTPDNFQSRRPNTSFCFLDIRSPGLGDTAMYLCATSRARGADTQYFGPGTRLTVL.